A selection of T cell receptor beta chains follows, all from one sample in a study of T cell responses to AZD1222 COVID-19 vaccine. Measured with immunoSEQ multiplex PCR; TCRdb has only the in-frame clones, and not every one. The data hold roughly 120,000 clones, with around 85% observed a single time. The sample was peripheral blood, taken on day 0 of AZD1222 vaccination. These receptors came from an adult in good health. CDR3s include the opening cysteine and the closing phenylalanine or tryptophan. D genes are given only for firm matches. Clone size is not always given. Where it is, it says once, few, many or a class for expanded clones.

j_gene	v_gene	d_gene	abundance	CDR3aa	CDR3nt
TRBJ1-1	TRBV6-5	-	-	CASSPTVNTEAFF	TGTGCCAGCAGCCCAACGGTGAACACTGAAGCTTTCTTT
TRBJ2-7	TRBV9	TRBD1	-	CASSVATGGYEQYF	TGTGCCAGCAGCGTAGCGACAGGGGGTTACGAGCAGTACTTC
TRBJ2-1	TRBV15	-	-	CATSRGAGEGHNEQFF	TGTGCCACCAGCAGAGGTGCAGGGGAGGGTCACAATGAGCAGTTCTTC
TRBJ1-6	TRBV20-1	-	-	CSATTGDLHF	TGCAGTGCTACGACAGGAGATCTCCACTTT
TRBJ1-5	TRBV6-6	-	-	CASSYEGIHQPQHF	TGTGCCAGCAGTTACGAGGGTATCCATCAGCCCCAGCATTTT
TRBJ2-7	TRBV28	-	-	CASSFSPGLGNYEQYF	TGTGCCAGCAGTTTTAGTCCGGGACTGGGTAACTACGAGCAGTACTTC
TRBJ2-7	TRBV3-1/TRBV3-2	-	-	CASSSRGAYEQYF	TGTGCCAGCAGCTCGCGTGGGGCCTACGAGCAGTACTTC
TRBJ2-7	TRBV28	-	few	CASSYGGSYEQYF	TGTGCCAGCAGTTATGGGGGGTCCTACGAGCAGTACTTC
TRBJ2-7	TRBV28	-	-	CASSQIYSPYEQYF	TGTGCCAGCAGTCAGATTTACTCCCCCTACGAGCAGTACTTC
TRBJ2-7	TRBV7-9	-	-	CASSLPRTGPYEQYF	TGTGCCAGCAGCTTACCCCGGACCGGTCCCTACGAGCAGTACTTC
TRBJ1-1	TRBV30	-	-	CAWRQNMNTEAFF	TGTGCCTGGCGACAGAACATGAACACTGAAGCTTTCTTT
TRBJ1-2	TRBV9	-	-	CASSPDRGYGYTF	TGTGCCAGCAGCCCCGACCGGGGCTATGGCTACACCTTC
TRBJ2-7	TRBV2	-	few	CASRVKRGSYEQYF	TGTGCCAGCAGGGTCAAGAGAGGGTCCTACGAGCAGTACTTC
TRBJ2-7	TRBV5-1	-	-	CASSRGTYEQYF	TGCGCCAGCAGCCGGGGTACCTACGAGCAGTACTTC
TRBJ2-7	TRBV4-1	TRBD1	-	CASSQNRDREQYF	TGCGCCAGCAGCCAAAACCGGGACAGAGAGCAGTACTTC
TRBJ1-1	TRBV12-3/TRBV12-4	-	-	CASSPPPTVEAFF	TGTGCCAGCAGTCCGCCTCCGACAGTTGAAGCTTTCTTT
TRBJ2-7	TRBV11-3	-	-	CASGKKYEQYF	TGTGCCAGCGGTAAGAAATACGAGCAGTACTTC